What follows describes a single TCR beta chain. Antigen specificity is unknown. This sample is drawn from a study of regulatory and conventional T cells in RAG deficiency. Study-level findings and limits: Shorter CDR3s in all patient subsets; >85% Treg-Tconv overlap in Omenn.

Produced via immunoSEQ multiplex PCR; TCRdb's table is partial and in-frame only. The table lists more than 40,000 clones, 90% of them singletons, with about 0.54% in the top ten. The V segment lost 8 bases and the J segment 5 bases; nucleotides outside the gene matches: 11. This CDR3 has 15 residues. CDR1 and CDR2 from the germline V gene are WNHNN and SYGVQD (reference sequence). Blood CD4+ CD25-low CD127-high conventional T cells supplied the genomic DNA template. The sample was also linked to a second study, of regulatory T cells. From that report: Amplification used 52 TRBV primers and 13 TRBJ primers.

The chain is built from TRBV10-1 and TRBJ2-2; 7 bases line up with TRBD1. The sequence was obtained from a human donor in good health. Sequenced sample: CD4+ effector T cells sorted from blood. CDR3 sequence (DNA): TGCGCCAGCCCGAAGACAGGGAAGGGAACCGGGGAGCTGTTTTTT. This encodes CASPKTGKGTGELFF.